The T cell receptor (beta chain) under discussion was sequenced for a study of T-cell reconstitution after alpha-beta-depleted transplantation in children. TCRbeta library preparation incorporated unique molecular identifiers. TCRdb itself ran the PCR reads through MiXCR, one entry per CDR3 protein. The sample has around 700,000 distinct CDR3 sequences; around 14% are singletons. In its sample, this clonotype was seen a few times. The antigen is undetermined. The study's findings and limits: From newly produced T cells came most of the T-cell counts and diversity one year after transplant. Expanded graft clones numbering several hundred reportedly gave rise to alpha-beta T cells about two months after transplant.

This CDR3 is built from 11 residues. V was clipped by 8 bases and J by 9 bases, with 11 bases between them. Sequenced here: PBMCs, sampled before TCRalphabeta/CD19-depleted stem cell transplant. This chain connects TRBV12-3 or TRBV12-4 to TRBJ2-1; no firm D call. This receptor was identified in a girl aged 2 to 10 with congenital amegakaryocytic thrombocytopenia, due to receive a stem cell transplant. Here the CDR3 reads CASWKPSEQFF. CDR3 in DNA: TGTGCCAGCTGGAAGCCCAGTGAGCAGTTCTTC.